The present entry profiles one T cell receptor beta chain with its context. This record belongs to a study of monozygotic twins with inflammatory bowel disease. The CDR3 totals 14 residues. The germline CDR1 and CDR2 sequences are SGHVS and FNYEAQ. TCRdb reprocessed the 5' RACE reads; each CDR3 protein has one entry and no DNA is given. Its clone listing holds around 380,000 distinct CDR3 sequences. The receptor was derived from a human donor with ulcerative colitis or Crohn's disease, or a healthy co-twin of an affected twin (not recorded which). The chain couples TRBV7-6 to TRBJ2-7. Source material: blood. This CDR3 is CASSLGVNSYEQYF.